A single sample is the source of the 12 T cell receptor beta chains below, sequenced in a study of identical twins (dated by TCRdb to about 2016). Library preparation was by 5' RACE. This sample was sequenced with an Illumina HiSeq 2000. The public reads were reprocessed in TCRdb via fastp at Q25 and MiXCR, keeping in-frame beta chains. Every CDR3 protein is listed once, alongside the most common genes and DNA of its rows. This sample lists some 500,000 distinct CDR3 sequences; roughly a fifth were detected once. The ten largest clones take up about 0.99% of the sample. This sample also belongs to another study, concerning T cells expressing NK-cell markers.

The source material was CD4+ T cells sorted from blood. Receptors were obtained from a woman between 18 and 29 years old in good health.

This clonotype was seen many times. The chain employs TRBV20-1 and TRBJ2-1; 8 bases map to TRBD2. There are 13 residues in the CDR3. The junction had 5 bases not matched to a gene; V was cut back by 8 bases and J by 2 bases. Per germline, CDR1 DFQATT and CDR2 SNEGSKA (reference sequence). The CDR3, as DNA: TGCAGTTTGACTAGCGTGACCTACAATGAGCAGTTCTTC. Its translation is CSLTSVTYNEQFF.

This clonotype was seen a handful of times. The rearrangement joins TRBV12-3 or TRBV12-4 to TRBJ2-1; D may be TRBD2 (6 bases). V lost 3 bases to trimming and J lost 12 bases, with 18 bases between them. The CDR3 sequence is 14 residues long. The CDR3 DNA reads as TGTGCCAGCAGTTTCCCCGGAGGGCGCTCAATGCAGTTCTTC. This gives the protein CASSFPGGRSMQFF.

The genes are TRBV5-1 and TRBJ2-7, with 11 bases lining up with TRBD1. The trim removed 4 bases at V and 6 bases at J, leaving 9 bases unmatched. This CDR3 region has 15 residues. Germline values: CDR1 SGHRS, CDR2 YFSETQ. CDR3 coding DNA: TGCGCCAGCAGCGCCCCCGGGACAGGGGGGAGCGAGCAGTACTTC. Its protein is CASSAPGTGGSEQYF. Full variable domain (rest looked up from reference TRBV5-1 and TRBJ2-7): KAGVTQTPRYLIKTRGQQVTLSCSPISGHRSVSWYQQTPGQGLQFLFEYFSETQRNKGNFPGRFSGRQFSNSRSEMNVSTLELGDSALYLCASSAPGTGGSEQYFGPGTRLTVT.

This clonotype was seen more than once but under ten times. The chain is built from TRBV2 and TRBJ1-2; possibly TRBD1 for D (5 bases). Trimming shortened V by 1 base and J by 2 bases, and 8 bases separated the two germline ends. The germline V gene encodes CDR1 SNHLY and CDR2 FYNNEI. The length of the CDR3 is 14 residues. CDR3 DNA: TGTGCCAGCAGTGAAGAAGGGACCAACTATGGCTACACCTTC. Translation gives CASSEEGTNYGYTF.

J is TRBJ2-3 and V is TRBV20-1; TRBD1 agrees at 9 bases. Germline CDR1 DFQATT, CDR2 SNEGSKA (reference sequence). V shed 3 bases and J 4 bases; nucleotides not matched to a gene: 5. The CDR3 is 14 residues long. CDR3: CSARDRGVSDTQYF. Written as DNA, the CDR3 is TGCAGTGCTAGGGACAGGGGAGTCTCAGATACGCAGTATTTT.

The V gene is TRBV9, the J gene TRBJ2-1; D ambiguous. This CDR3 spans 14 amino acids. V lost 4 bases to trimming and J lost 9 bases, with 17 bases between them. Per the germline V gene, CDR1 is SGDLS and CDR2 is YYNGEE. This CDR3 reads CASSNGPDVGEQFF. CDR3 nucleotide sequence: TGTGCCAGCAGCAATGGACCCGATGTCGGTGAGCAGTTCTTC.

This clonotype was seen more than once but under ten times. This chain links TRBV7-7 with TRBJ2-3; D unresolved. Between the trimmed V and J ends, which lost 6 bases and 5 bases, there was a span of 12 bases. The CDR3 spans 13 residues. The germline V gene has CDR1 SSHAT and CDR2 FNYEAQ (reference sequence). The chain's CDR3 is CASSLKDGDTQYF. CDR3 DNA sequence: TGTGCCAGCAGTTTAAAAGACGGAGATACGCAGTATTTT.

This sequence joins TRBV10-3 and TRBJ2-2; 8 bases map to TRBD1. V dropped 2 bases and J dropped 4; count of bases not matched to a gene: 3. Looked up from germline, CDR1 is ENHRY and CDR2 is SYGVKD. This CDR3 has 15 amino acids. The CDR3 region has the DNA TGTGCCATCAGTGAGATCGGACAGGGCACCGGGGAGCTGTTTTTT. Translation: CAISEIGQGTGELFF.

The DNA for the CDR3 is TGCGCCAGCAGCCAAGAAATGGGACTAGCGGGCCACAATGAGCAGTTCTTC. Encoded protein: CASSQEMGLAGHNEQFF. The gene calls are TRBV4-3 and TRBJ2-1, with 12 bases lining up with TRBD2. Trimming removed 0 bases from V and 5 bases from J; junction bases left unmatched: 5. Per the germline V gene, CDR1 is LGHNA and CDR2 is YSLEER. This CDR3 is 17 amino acids long.

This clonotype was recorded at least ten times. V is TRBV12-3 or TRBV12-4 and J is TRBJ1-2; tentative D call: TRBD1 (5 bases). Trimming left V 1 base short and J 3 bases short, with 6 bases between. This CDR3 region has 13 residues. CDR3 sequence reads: CASSLGGDYGYTF. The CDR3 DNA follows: TGTGCCAGCAGTTTAGGGGGGGACTATGGCTACACCTTC.

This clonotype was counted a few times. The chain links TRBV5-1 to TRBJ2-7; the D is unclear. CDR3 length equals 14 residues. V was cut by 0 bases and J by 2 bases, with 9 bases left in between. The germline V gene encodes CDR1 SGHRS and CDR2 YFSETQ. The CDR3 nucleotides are TGCGCCAGCAGCTTGGCCCGGAATGCCTACGAGCAGTACTTC. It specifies CASSLARNAYEQYF.

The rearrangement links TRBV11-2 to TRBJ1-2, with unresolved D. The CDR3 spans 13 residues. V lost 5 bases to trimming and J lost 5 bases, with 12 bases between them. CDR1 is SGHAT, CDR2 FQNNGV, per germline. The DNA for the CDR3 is TGTGCCAGCAGCCCAGATTCGTGGTATGGCTACACCTTC. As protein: CASSPDSWYGYTF.